Shown below are 30 T cell receptor beta chains from a single sample sequenced in a study of T cells in Graves' hyperthyroidism and ophthalmopathy. TCR beta CDR3 region amplification was performed from RNA transcripts. The study used the HTBI primer set for a first-round RT-PCR of the TCR CDR3. TCRdb recomputed calls from the multiplex PCR reads with MiXCR, one row per CDR3 protein. The sample gives about 510,000 distinct CDR3 sequences, about 46% of which show up once; about 45% is in the top ten. Sequencing input: peripheral blood or thyroid tissue (not recorded which). Receptors originate from an adult woman with Graves' disease, either hyperthyroidism or ophthalmopathy (not recorded which).

The J gene is TRBJ1-1, the V gene TRBV14, with TRBD1 as a possible D gene (6 bases). The V end was cut by 1 base, the J end by 3 bases, with 15 bases between. The germline V gene has CDR1 SGHDN and CDR2 FVKESK. This CDR3 is 16 amino acids long. In DNA, the CDR3 is TGTGCCAGCAGCCAAGGGGGGCGGGCGTTGGACACTGAAGCTTTCTTT. This codes for CASSQGGRALDTEAFF.

J is TRBJ2-5 and V is TRBV29-1; TRBD1 aligns across 7 bases. The CDR3 has 14 residues. Germline CDR1 SQVTM, CDR2 ANQGSEA. The V segment lost 6 bases and the J segment 4 bases; nucleotides outside the gene matches: 11. The CDR3 loop reads CSVATTGMRETQYF. The CDR3 nucleotides are TGCAGCGTCGCAACGACAGGGATGAGAGAGACCCAGTACTTC.

With respect to this clonotype: The junction and the germline gene differ at one end; a read error may be behind it. The chain employs TRBV10-3 and TRBJ1-1; D is possibly TRBD1 (5 bases). CDR1 and CDR2 (germline): ENHRY, SYGVKD. The CDR3 loop spans 16 amino acids. The CDR3, as DNA: TGTGCCAGCAGTCCCGCGGTCGGGGCTGTGAACACTGAAGCTTTCTTT. Its protein is CASSPAVGAVNTEAFF.

The chain carries TRBV28 and TRBJ1-1, with D unresolved. Germline-derived CDR1 and CDR2 are MDHEN and SYDVKM. V dropped 6 bases and J dropped 5 bases, with 13 bases sitting between them. The CDR3 covers 13 residues. CDR3 loop: CASSYGWETEAFF. In nucleotides, the CDR3 is TGTGCCAGCAGCTACGGCTGGGAAACTGAAGCTTTCTTT.

This clonotype was counted many times. This chain links TRBV19 with TRBJ1-2; 11 nucleotides agree with TRBD1. CDR3 length: 15 residues. V shed 9 bases, J shed 6 bases, and the junction held 12 bases outside the gene matches. Looked up from germline, CDR1 is LNHDA and CDR2 is SQIVND (reference sequence). CDR3 amino acids: CASTGTGGTYDGYTF. For the CDR3, the DNA is TGTGCCAGCACCGGGACAGGGGGAACTTACGATGGCTACACCTTC.

To note about this clonotype: Possible read error: a much larger clone is one base away. The rearrangement links TRBV29-1 to TRBJ1-4; D is ambiguous. The CDR3 spans 11 residues. V was clipped by 1 base and J by 6 bases, with 3 bases between them. Germline V gives CDR1 SQVTM, CDR2 ANQGSEA. The CDR3 loop is CSVEGDEKLFF. The CDR3 nucleotides read TGCAGCGTTGAAGGGGATGAAAAACTGTTTTTT.

This chain connects TRBV29-1 to TRBJ2-7, with 11 positions matching TRBD1. This CDR3 is built from 14 residues. The ends lost 4 bases at V and 2 bases at J; junction bases unmatched: 4. The germline V gene encodes CDR1 SQVTM and CDR2 ANQGSEA. CDR3: CSVVRDRGAYEQYF. CDR3 nucleotides: TGCAGCGTTGTCCGGGACAGGGGGGCCTACGAGCAGTACTTC.

Concerning this clonotype itself: The CDR3 does not end in the conserved phenylalanine or tryptophan, so this is likely a read error. The V call is TRBV10-3, the J call TRBJ1-2; perhaps TRBD1 as D (5 bases). V gave up 7 bases and J gave up 6 bases, with 15 bases separating them. CDR1 and CDR2 (germline): ENHRY, SYGVKD. The CDR3 length is 13 residues. CDR3 protein: CAITGTYCNGYTL. CDR3 coding DNA: TGTGCCATCACGGGGACCTACTGTAATGGCTACACCCTC.

The genes are TRBV4-1 and TRBJ2-5; D is undetermined. The end of the DNA fits TRBJ2-7 better, so the J call may be wrong. The CDR3 is 15 residues long. Germline V gene lookup returns CDR1 MGHRA and CDR2 YSYEKL. DNA of the CDR3: TGCGCCAGCAGCCAAGAACCACAGATAGCCTACGAGCAGTACTTC. Its translation is CASSQEPQIAYEQYF.

This clonotype was seen many times. The chain uses TRBV29-1 and TRBJ2-7, with D perhaps matching TRBD2 (5 bases). The germline gives CDR1 SQVTM, CDR2 ANQGSEA. The CDR3 is 13 residues long. The V end lost 7 bases, the J end lost 1 base, and 14 bases lay between the germline ends. The chain's CDR3 is CSARGPRSYEQYF. For the CDR3, the DNA is TGCAGCGCCAGAGGGCCCAGGTCCTACGAGCAGTACTTC.

The genes are TRBV29-1 and TRBJ1-3; D is undetermined. CDR3 length equals 13 residues. Germline loops: CDR1 SQVTM, CDR2 ANQGSEA. Trimming removed 2 bases from V and 1 base from J, with 6 bases in between. CDR3 DNA: TGCAGCGTTGAATCCGGGTCTGGAAACACCATATATTTT. Translated: CSVESGSGNTIYF.

This clonotype was seen more than once but under ten times. The chain joins TRBV29-1 to TRBJ1-1; a possible D gene is TRBD1 (5 bases). This CDR3 contains 13 residues. The V gene lost 4 bases and the J gene lost 1 base, with 10 bases spanning the gap. In germline, CDR1 is SQVTM, CDR2 ANQGSEA. The CDR3 is CSVGSGQNTEAFF. CDR3 sequence (DNA): TGCAGCGTTGGTTCGGGGCAGAACACTGAAGCTTTCTTT.

Worth noting for this clonotype: The junction differs from germline at one of its ends, possibly a read error. The chain joins TRBV5-1 to TRBJ1-1; D is unclear. CDR1 and CDR2 from the germline V gene are SGHRS and YFSETQ. CDR3 length equals 16 residues. CDR3 protein: CASSQERLRGLGEAFF. As DNA, the CDR3 is TGTGCCAGCAGCCAAGAAAGATTAAGAGGGCTCGGTGAAGCTTTCTTT.

This clonotype was detected many times. The rearrangement joins TRBV12-3 or TRBV12-4 to TRBJ1-1; 7 bases fit TRBD1. The CDR3 totals 13 residues. V shed 6 bases, J shed 3 bases, and the junction held 4 bases outside the gene matches. Here the CDR3 reads CASRGDSDTEAFF. The CDR3 DNA reads TGTGCCAGCAGGGGGGACAGCGACACTGAAGCTTTCTTT.

The chain couples TRBV20-1 to TRBJ2-7, with D uncertain. Trimming took 4 bases from V and 7 from J, leaving 17 bases between them. Germline CDR1 is DFQATT and CDR2 is SNEGSKA (reference sequence). The CDR3 runs to 13 residues. DNA of the CDR3: TGCAGTGCTAATCAAAATCCCAAAATAGAGCAGTACTTC. Residues: CSANQNPKIEQYF.

The chain has TRBV7-9 and TRBJ1-6; D ambiguous. The V and J ends lost 7 bases and 0 bases respectively, with 13 bases between them. In germline, CDR1 is SEHNR, CDR2 FQNEAQ (reference sequence). CDR3 length: 16 residues. The CDR3 sequence is CASTHRGSSYNSPLHF. DNA for the CDR3: TGTGCCAGCACCCACCGAGGCAGCTCCTATAATTCACCCCTCCACTTT.

This rearrangement joins TRBV7-9 to TRBJ2-7, with a tentative D call TRBD2 (6 bases). V dropped 4 bases and J dropped 2 bases, with 24 bases sitting between them. Germline V gene data show CDR1 as SEHNR and CDR2 as FQNEAQ (reference sequence). CDR3 length: 18 amino acids. The CDR3 is CASSSGPPGGSFTYEQYF. CDR3 nucleotides: TGTGCCAGCAGCTCCGGTCCTCCCGGGGGTTCGTTTACCTACGAGCAGTACTTC.

In this sample, this clonotype turned up many times. This CDR3 reads CASSLDTRNQPQHF. The CDR3 nucleotides are TGCGCCAGCAGCTTGGACACCCGCAATCAGCCCCAGCATTTT. The genes are TRBV5-1 and TRBJ1-5, with D unresolved. This CDR3 comprises 14 residues. V was clipped by 0 bases and J by 2 bases, with 6 bases between them. The germline V gene has CDR1 SGHRS and CDR2 YFSETQ.

The rearrangement uses TRBV14 and TRBJ1-6; D not certain. Germline CDR1 reads SGHDN; CDR2 reads FVKESK. The CDR3 is 14 residues long. The V end was cut by 3 bases, the J end by 10 bases, with 13 bases between. The CDR3 protein is CASSHTPGRSPLHF. DNA for the CDR3: TGTGCCAGCAGCCACACCCCGGGGAGATCACCCCTCCACTTT.

This clonotype was observed at least ten times. This chain links TRBV29-1 with TRBJ1-1, with 7 bases matching TRBD1. Germline V CDR1 and CDR2: SQVTM, ANQGSEA. The V and J ends lost 6 bases and 1 base, in that order; junction bases with no gene match: 5. There are 13 residues in the CDR3. Here the CDR3 reads CSVMTGTNTEAFF. In nucleotides, the CDR3 is TGCAGCGTCATGACAGGGACGAACACTGAAGCTTTCTTT.

The rearrangement uses TRBV15 and TRBJ1-2; D perhaps matches TRBD1 (6 bases). Germline V gene data show CDR1 as LNHNV and CDR2 as YYDKDF (reference sequence). The CDR3 sequence is 15 residues long. Trimming took off 0 bases at V and 6 bases at J, with 14 bases between the two ends. CDR3 in amino acids: CATSRDLPGANGYTF. The CDR3, as DNA: TGTGCCACCAGCAGAGATCTACCGGGGGCGAATGGCTACACCTTC.

This clonotype was detected only a few times. The CDR3 DNA follows: TGTGCCAGCAGTGAACTCCCCAGGGGGTTCAGCCTAGCGGGAGGTGGCTCTGGGGCCAACGTCCTGACTTTC. Translating gives CASSELPRGFSLAGGGSGANVLTF. The J gene is TRBJ2-6, the V gene TRBV2; 11 bases are a match to TRBD2. Germline lookup yields CDR1 SNHLY and CDR2 FYNNEI. J lost 0 bases, V lost 2 bases, and 21 bases had no gene match. CDR3 length: 24 amino acids.

Concerning this clonotype itself: The junction departs from the called germline gene at one end, perhaps through a read error. The chain employs TRBV7-7 and TRBJ2-7; possible D gene TRBD2, 5 bases. CDR1 and CDR2 (germline): SSHAT, FNYEAQ (reference sequence). This CDR3 has 13 residues. CDR3 amino acids: CASSRGLIYEQYF. The DNA for the CDR3 is TGTGCTAGCAGCCGCGGGCTAATCTACGAGCAGTACTTC.

V is TRBV19 and J is TRBJ1-1, with 10 bases matching TRBD1. Trimming took 9 bases from V and 1 from J; bases not matched to a gene: 11. CDR1 and CDR2 from the germline V gene are LNHDA and SQIVND (reference sequence). The length of the CDR3 is 16 residues. CDR3 in DNA: TGTGCCAGCAGTCCAGGACAGGGGGACCGGAACACTGAAGCTTTCTTT. Translating gives CASSPGQGDRNTEAFF.

The sample holds one count of this clonotype. The DNA of the CDR3 is TGTGCCAGCAGCCTCCGGACAGGGACGAGTGGCTACACCTTC. Its protein product is CASSLRTGTSGYTF. The rearrangement joins TRBV9 to TRBJ1-2; the match to TRBD1 covers 8 bases. Germline CDR1 reads SGDLS; CDR2 reads YYNGEE. With V trimmed by 4 bases and J by 7 bases, 9 bases remained unmatched. This CDR3 has 14 residues.

A few counts support this clonotype. The chain combines TRBV2 with TRBJ2-1, with TRBD1 matching 7 bases. J lost 6 bases, V lost 6 bases, and 14 bases had no gene match. The CDR3 runs 16 residues. Looked up from germline, CDR1 is SNHLY and CDR2 is FYNNEI. The CDR3 nucleotides read TGTGCCAGCAGCCGCGAACAGGGGCGCAGGGGCAATGAGCAGTTCTTC. The encoded protein is CASSREQGRRGNEQFF.

This clonotype was seen at least ten times. The chain recombines TRBV7-2 with TRBJ1-3; possibly TRBD1 for D (6 bases). The CDR3 length is 14 residues. Germline V gene lookup returns CDR1 SGHTA and CDR2 FQGNSA. Trimming shortened V by 3 bases and J by 4 bases, and 10 bases separated the two germline ends. The CDR3 sequence is CASSFGGSGNTIYF. CDR3 in DNA: TGTGCCAGCAGCTTCGGGGGCTCCGGAAACACCATATATTTT. The variable domain in full, completed from reference TRBV7-2 and TRBJ1-3, reads GAGVSQSPSNKVTEKGKDVELRCDPISGHTALYWYRQSLGQGLEFLIYFQGNSAPDKSGLPSDRFSAERTGGSVSTLTIQRTQQEDSAVYLCASSFGGSGNTIYFGEGSWLTVV.

The genes are TRBV24-1 and TRBJ2-5; TRBD1 matches 7 bases. The CDR3 covers 13 residues. The trim removed 4 bases at V and 4 bases at J, leaving 2 bases unmatched. The germline V gene has CDR1 KGHDR and CDR2 SFDVKD. DNA of the CDR3: TGTGCCACCAGTGACAGGGACAGAGAGACCCAGTACTTC. This codes for CATSDRDRETQYF.

Many counts were recorded for this clonotype. The rearrangement joins TRBV5-1 to TRBJ1-2, with TRBD1 matching 7 bases. The CDR3 loop spans 14 amino acids. From germline, CDR1 is SGHRS and CDR2 YFSETQ. V trimming: 6 bases; J trimming: 5 bases; junction bases outside the gene matches: 10. CDR3 bases: TGCGCCAGCACAACTGACAGGGAAGCATATGGCTACACCTTC. It translates to CASTTDREAYGYTF.

This chain connects TRBV2 to TRBJ1-1, with 9 positions matching TRBD1. CDR3 length: 14 amino acids. V dropped 7 bases and J dropped 3; count of bases not matched to a gene: 6. Germline lookup yields CDR1 SNHLY and CDR2 FYNNEI. CDR3 DNA: TGTGCCAGCACAAGGCGGACAGGGGACACTGAAGCTTTCTTT. It codes for CASTRRTGDTEAFF.